This TCR beta chain derives from a study of T cell responses to AZD1222 COVID-19 vaccine. Whole-study findings and limits: At study baseline, merely more than 5 AZD1222 recipients were seropositive.

V lost 4 bases to trimming and J lost 4 bases, with 5 bases between them. The CDR3 spans 12 residues. Germline V lookup: CDR1 SGHAT, CDR2 FQNNGV. Using immunoSEQ multiplex PCR, the repertoire was profiled, and TCRdb retains in-frame clones only, with some absent. The sample includes tens of thousands of clones, less than 85% of them seen just once. This clone occurred a few times. Its antigen is still unknown. The clonotype comes from an adult in good health. The chain employs TRBV11-2 and TRBJ1-5; no reliable D call. The material was peripheral blood, obtained on day 0 of AZD1222 vaccination. CDR3 nucleotides: TGTGCCAGCAGCTCAAGAAATCAGCCCCAGCATTTT. Protein product: CASSSRNQPQHF.